This paragraph reports one TCR beta chain. What this receptor recognizes is not known. It has no much larger one-base neighbor in the sample; base qualities were not kept. This specimen belongs to a study of T cell responses to AZD1222 COVID-19 vaccine (dated by TCRdb to 2020 to 2023). Background for the entire study: AZD1222 recipients with second doses at about 4 weeks or about 12 weeks were pooled, because spike-specific TCR depth and breadth did not differ between schedules. Trial participants were enrolled by age into 18-55, 56-69 and 70-plus year subgroups, with about 150, 28 and 57 TCR-sequenced participants respectively. TCR sequencing covered some 250 trial participants: 200 to 220 given two doses of AZD1222 and approximately 26 given two doses of MenACWY control vaccine. The paper as a whole reports these results and caveats: Because no day 14 peak-response samples were available, repertoires were characterized only after the peak T cell response. After two AZD1222 doses, both the breadth and the depth of spike-specific TCRs were significantly higher than at day 0 and than in MenACWY recipients. The 56-69-year group was small, and its depth increase did not reach significance, likely because of low power. Reportedly, almost half of the unique spike-specific TCRs recognized epitopes lying outside the regions that are mutated in the B.1.351 and B.1.1.7 variants. Conclusions about previously exposed vaccinees are limited because only six or seven AZD1222 recipients were SARS-CoV-2 seropositive at baseline. Participants were mostly white British and included more females than males, and it was suggested by the authors that clonal diversity may have been underestimated. The whole spike protein was spanned by vaccine-associated CD4 TCRs, and dominant responses were seen in regions 160-218 and 743-854.

The CDR3 regions of human TCRbeta chains were analyzed by immunosequencing. Turning to the authors' computational methods: TCRs in the repertoires were compared against a reference library of SARS-CoV-2-specific TCRs that had been generated with the MIRA antigen-specificity platform. Breadth was defined as the fraction of unique TCRs that were SARS-CoV-2-associated. Depth was defined as the fraction of total T cells that were SARS-CoV-2-associated. Using the MIRA data, each spike-specific TCR was assigned both to the spike region to which the TCR was reactive and to a CD4 or CD8 class. Log10-transformed breadth and depth values were compared by one-way ANOVA with Sidak's multiple comparisons tests. The source is immuneACCESS, and TCRdb retained only in-frame sequences with V and J called. Part of the clones is not carried over; for the studies checked, unresolved V genes explain less than half of this, and the remainder is unexplained. V and J calls and clone size follow that table, whereas D and trimming were derived from the DNA. This sample has around 67,000 clones in its table, and 80% to 85% of those were observed once. The ten largest account for around 6.6% of the sample.

The time point label, as the study defines it: baseline before first vaccination. The vaccinee samples were drawn from two UK trials, COV001 and COV002, one of which was a single-blind randomized controlled phase 2/3 trial testing AZD1222 (ChAdOx1 nCoV-19) in healthy adults. For TCRbeta chain sequencing, PBMC samples from trial participants were taken at day 0 and at day 28 after the second dose. The CDR3 covers 16 residues, taking in both the cysteine and the phenylalanine. Only the CDR3 portion is preserved as DNA: 48 bases, with reading frame beginning at the first base. CDR1 and CDR2, per the germline V gene, are KGHDR and SFDVKD. V has 7 bases trimmed and J has 1 base trimmed; junction bases matching no gene number 8.

The specimen was peripheral blood, collected on day 0 of AZD1222 vaccination. The chain employs TRBV24-1 and TRBJ2-5, and 10 junction bases match TRBD1. This TCR came from an adult in good health. The DNA sequence is TGTGCCACCAGCCAACCGGGACAGGGGCCCCAAGAGACCCAGTACTTC. Translated, this is CATSQPGQGPQETQYF.